The next 23 T cell receptor beta chains were all read from a single sample in a study of regulatory T cells in long-lasting Graves disease. TCR beta libraries were built with iRepertoire HTBI primers and Arm-PCR of CDR3 regions. Using its own MiXCR run on the multiplex PCR reads, TCRdb lists one record per CDR3 protein. Counted here are a few hundred thousand distinct CDR3 sequences, 15% occurring once; the ten biggest clones make up 7.8%. The time point was: newly diagnosed GD, antithyroid drugs for less than 3 months. Preparation of the TCR library used RNA extracted from PBMCs. The data also belong to a second study, concerning T cells in Graves' hyperthyroidism and ophthalmopathy.

Sequences were derived from peripheral blood mononuclear cells (PBMCs), sampled at new diagnosis, from a patient treated with antithyroid drugs. The origin of the receptors is a woman aged 40 to 55 with Graves disease.

The chain is built from TRBV4-1 and TRBJ1-2; D is unclear. Trimming removed 0 bases at V and 4 bases at J, with 12 bases between. CDR1 is MGHRA, CDR2 YSYEKL, per germline. The CDR3 has 15 residues. The CDR3 nucleotides are TGCGCCAGCAGCCAAGATTCCGGAGCAGTCTATGGCTACACCTTC. Encoded protein: CASSQDSGAVYGYTF.

On this clonotype itself: This likely traces to a read error, being one base from a far larger clone. The chain joins TRBV11-2 to TRBJ2-3; 7 bases align to TRBD1. The DNA end lines up better with TRBJ2-1; the J call may be wrong. CDR1 is SGHAT, CDR2 FQNNGV, per germline. The CDR3 covers 15 residues. The CDR3 coding sequence is TGTGCCAGCAGCCGTTTGGACAGGAGGCAAGGTGAGCAGTTCTTC. It codes for CASSRLDRRQGEQFF.

This clonotype came up many times. A read error may be the cause here, since a much bigger clone is one base away. The chain couples TRBV5-5 to TRBJ2-7; 8 bases are a match to TRBD2. The CDR3 loop spans 13 amino acids. Per germline, CDR1 SGHKS and CDR2 YYEKEE (reference sequence). Trimming removed 4 bases from V and 3 bases from J; junction bases left unmatched: 3. The CDR3 nucleotides are TGTGCCAGCAGCGCCGGGACTAGCTACGAGCAGTACTTC. As protein: CASSAGTSYEQYF.

The V gene is TRBV3-1, the J gene TRBJ2-4, with 12 bases aligning to TRBD2. Germline V lookup: CDR1 LGHDT, CDR2 YNNKEL (reference sequence). With 0 bases clipped from V and 0 bases from J, the junction kept 6 bases outside the gene matches. This CDR3 has 19 residues. CDR3: CASSQDASGRAQAKNIQYF. The CDR3 DNA is TGTGCCAGCAGCCAAGACGCTAGCGGGAGGGCCCAAGCCAAAAACATTCAGTACTTC.

The chain uses TRBV28 and TRBJ2-3; TRBD2 is a possible D gene (5 bases). Between the trimmed V and J ends, which lost 8 bases and 5 bases, there was a span of 5 bases. This CDR3 is 10 amino acids long. CDR1 and CDR2 (germline): MDHEN, SYDVKM. DNA for the CDR3: TGTGCCAGCGGGAGAGATACGCAGTATTTT. Encoded protein: CASGRDTQYF.

This clonotype was recorded many times. The V and J genes are TRBV3-1 and TRBJ2-5; weak D call: TRBD2 (5 bases). There are 14 residues in the CDR3. The germline V gene has CDR1 LGHDT and CDR2 YNNKEL (reference sequence). The V end lost 4 bases, the J end lost 3 bases, and 12 bases lay between the germline ends. CDR3 amino acids: CASSREGEEETQYF. CDR3 DNA: TGTGCCAGCAGCCGAGAGGGAGAGGAAGAGACCCAGTACTTC.

In regard to this clonotype: A much larger clone lies one base from this, so it may be a read error. The chain combines TRBV7-9 with TRBJ2-1, with 7 bases lining up with TRBD2. The CDR3 is made up of 16 amino acids. Germline V gives CDR1 SEHNR, CDR2 FQNEAQ (reference sequence). CDR3 DNA sequence: TGTGTCAGCAGCCCACGTCGGGACTACTTCTCCAATGAGCAGTTCTTC. Its translation: CVSSPRRDYFSNEQFF.

This chain connects TRBV5-8 to TRBJ1-1; no clear D. The CDR3 has 14 amino acids. Between the trimmed V and J ends, which lost 0 bases and 1 base, there was a span of 7 bases. The germline V gene has CDR1 SGHTS and CDR2 YDEGEE. Written as DNA, the CDR3 is TGTGCCAGCAGCTTGGACCTAGAGAACACTGAAGCTTTCTTT. Translation gives CASSLDLENTEAFF.

This clonotype was counted at least ten times. The CDR3 sequence is CASSLRGRGTSGYNEQFF. For the CDR3, the DNA is TGTGCCAGCAGTTTACGGGGGCGCGGGACTAGCGGTTACAATGAGCAGTTCTTC. The chain couples TRBV12-3 or TRBV12-4 to TRBJ2-1; TRBD2 matches 11 bases. The length of the CDR3 is 18 residues. With 2 bases clipped from V and 4 bases from J, the junction kept 10 bases outside the gene matches.

The J gene is TRBJ2-7, the V gene TRBV24-1, with 11 positions matching TRBD1. The germline V gene encodes CDR1 KGHDR and CDR2 SFDVKD. V lost 4 bases, J lost 3 bases, and 4 bases stayed unmatched. The CDR3 contains 15 residues. The CDR3 loop is CATSDSGTGGYEQYF. The CDR3 region has the DNA TGTGCCACCAGTGACTCCGGGACAGGGGGCTACGAGCAGTACTTC.

Ten or more counts support this clonotype. The chain combines TRBV5-1 with TRBJ2-3; TRBD2 matches 8 bases. The germline V gene encodes CDR1 SGHRS and CDR2 YFSETQ. V shed 0 bases and J 2 bases; nucleotides not matched to a gene: 2. This CDR3 has 15 amino acids. This chain's CDR3 is CASSLGGRPTDTQYF. CDR3 coding DNA: TGCGCCAGCAGCTTGGGCGGGAGGCCCACAGATACGCAGTATTTT.

In the case of this clonotype: This may arise from a read error, as a much more abundant clone is one base away. The chain uses TRBV12-3 or TRBV12-4 and TRBJ2-7; 10 positions match TRBD2. Unmatched junction bases numbered 2, after V lost 3 bases and J lost 3 bases. This CDR3 is built from 14 residues. This CDR3 is CASSFSGRIYEQYF. CDR3 coding DNA: TGTGCCAGCAGTTTTAGCGGGAGGATCTACGAGCAGTACTTC.

The V and J genes are TRBV7-9 and TRBJ1-6; a weak D match, TRBD1 (5 bases). This CDR3 region has 14 residues. V lost 1 base, J lost 7 bases, and 8 bases lay in between. The germline CDR1 and CDR2 sequences are SEHNR and FQNEAQ (reference sequence). The CDR3 region has the DNA TGTGCCAGCAGCTTAGAGGGGCACAATTCACCCCTCCACTTT. It yields the protein CASSLEGHNSPLHF.

This clonotype was seen many times. The J gene is TRBJ1-3, the V gene TRBV28; D call uncertain. Trimming took off 5 bases at V and 0 bases at J, with 11 bases between the two ends. Germline V gene sequence: CDR1 MDHEN, CDR2 SYDVKM. This CDR3 contains 15 residues. The CDR3 reads CASSLSGASGNTIYF. The CDR3 DNA follows: TGTGCCAGCAGTCTGTCCGGCGCCTCTGGAAACACCATATATTTT.

This clonotype was recorded many times. The chain is built from TRBV4-1 and TRBJ2-7; perhaps D is TRBD1 or TRBD2 (6 bases each). CDR1 and CDR2 from the germline V gene are MGHRA and YSYEKL. This CDR3 has 14 residues. V was shortened by 1 base and J by 0 bases, with 7 bases between the two germline ends. CDR3 loop: CASSQGGASYEQYF. The DNA for the CDR3 is TGCGCCAGCAGCCAAGGGGGGGCCTCCTACGAGCAGTACTTC.

J is TRBJ2-2 and V is TRBV5-4; D unresolved. The V end lost 3 bases, the J end lost 1 base, and 7 bases lay between the germline ends. In germline, CDR1 is SGHNT, CDR2 YYREEE (reference sequence). The CDR3 covers 14 residues. The CDR3 DNA sequence: TGTGCCAGCAGCTATCCAGAGAACACCGGGGAGCTGTTTTTT. Residues: CASSYPENTGELFF.

The table lists this clonotype with many counts. The chain combines TRBV25-1 with TRBJ1-2, with D unresolved. This CDR3 contains 13 residues. Per germline, CDR1 MGHDK and CDR2 SYGVNS. V shed 4 bases and J shed 3 bases, with 9 bases lying between them. The CDR3 DNA sequence: TGTGCCAGCAGTGGAGGGCATGACTATGGCTACACCTTC. Its translation is CASSGGHDYGYTF.

This clonotype has ten or more counts. The V and J genes are TRBV11-1 and TRBJ2-1; 7 positions match TRBD2. The CDR3 is 14 residues long. Germline V gene sequence: CDR1 SGHAT, CDR2 FQDESV (reference sequence). V was pared by 5 bases and J by 6 bases, with 7 bases of the junction left unmatched. CDR3 sequence: CASSPGRELNEQFF. DNA of the CDR3: TGTGCCAGCAGCCCGGGGCGGGAGCTCAATGAGCAGTTCTTC.

Regarding this clonotype: This may arise from a read error, as a much more abundant clone is one base away. In DNA form, the CDR3 reads TGTGCCAGCAGCCGGGACTTTAGCACAGATACGCAGTATTTT. It codes for CASSRDFSTDTQYF. The gene calls are TRBV7-9 and TRBJ2-3; possible D gene TRBD2, 6 bases. The CDR3 sequence is 14 residues long. Trimming stripped 5 bases from V and 0 bases from J, with 9 bases between. The germline gives CDR1 SEHNR, CDR2 FQNEAQ (reference sequence).

This clonotype was seen ten or more times. The chain has TRBV20-1 and TRBJ1-1; 7 nucleotides align to TRBD1. Germline-derived CDR1 and CDR2 are DFQATT and SNEGSKA (reference sequence). The ends lost 2 bases at V and 3 bases at J; junction bases unmatched: 6. This CDR3 comprises 14 residues. In DNA, the CDR3 is TGCAGTGCTAGATCAGGGGGGTCGGACACTGAAGCTTTCTTT. Its translation: CSARSGGSDTEAFF.

This clonotype has a count of ten or more. The V and J genes are TRBV12-3 or TRBV12-4 and TRBJ1-5; no firm D call. This CDR3 region has 16 residues. V lost 1 base to trimming and J lost 0 bases, with 10 bases between them. The DNA of the CDR3 is TGTGCCAGCAGTTTAGGTGGGCCGAATAGCAATCAGCCCCAGCATTTT. Translated, it gives CASSLGGPNSNQPQHF.

V and J are TRBV9 and TRBJ2-6; perhaps TRBD2 as D (6 bases). Germline CDR1 and CDR2: SGDLS and YYNGEE. Trimming shortened V by 0 bases and J by 2 bases, and 6 bases separated the two germline ends. This CDR3 spans 15 amino acids. The CDR3: CASSVGGTGANVLTF. Here the CDR3 DNA reads TGTGCCAGCAGCGTAGGCGGGACTGGGGCCAACGTCCTGACTTTC.

This clonotype appeared many times. This chain joins TRBV11-2 and TRBJ2-2; 10 bases map to TRBD2. The CDR3 runs 16 residues. V trimming: 6 bases; J trimming: 1 base; junction bases outside the gene matches: 5. CDR1 is SGHAT, CDR2 FQNNGV, per germline. The CDR3 DNA is TGTGCCAGCAGAGGCGGGACTAGCGAGAACACCGGGGAGCTGTTTTTT. The encoded protein is CASRGGTSENTGELFF.